A selection of T cell receptor beta chains follows, all from one sample in a study of T cell responses to AZD1222 COVID-19 vaccine. Data came from immunoSEQ multiplex PCR; TCRdb stores just in-frame clones and leaves some out. The profile shows 55,000 to 70,000 clones, 88% of them singletons. The sample here was peripheral blood, taken on day 0 of AZD1222 vaccination. These TCRs come from an adult in good health. The CDR3 runs from the conserved cysteine through the conserved F or W. D genes are given only for firm matches. Clone size is not always given. Where it is, it says once, few, many or a class for expanded clones.

j_call: TRBJ1-2
d_call: -
v_call: TRBV14
clone_size: -
cdr3_nt: TGTGCCAGCAGCCAAGATGCTGGCGCGCCCTTTGGGGGCTACACCTTC
cdr3_aa: CASSQDAGAPFGGYTF

j_call: TRBJ1-4
d_call: TRBD1
v_call: TRBV15
clone_size: -
cdr3_nt: TGTGCCACCAGCAGAACGGGACAGGGCTCTAATGAAAAACTGTTTTTT
cdr3_aa: CATSRTGQGSNEKLFF

j_call: TRBJ2-3
d_call: TRBD2
v_call: TRBV7-9
clone_size: -
cdr3_nt: TGTGCCAGCAGCCTGATAGCGGGAGGGTCAGATACGCAGTATTTT
cdr3_aa: CASSLIAGGSDTQYF

j_call: TRBJ1-1
d_call: -
v_call: TRBV7-9
clone_size: -
cdr3_nt: TGTGCCAGCAGCTTACAAGAAGGGGCTGAAGCTTTCTTT
cdr3_aa: CASSLQEGAEAFF

j_call: TRBJ2-3
d_call: -
v_call: TRBV19
clone_size: -
cdr3_nt: TGTGCCAGTAGTAGTCGGGTTTATACGCAGTATTTT
cdr3_aa: CASSSRVYTQYF

j_call: TRBJ2-1
d_call: TRBD2
v_call: TRBV10-3
clone_size: -
cdr3_nt: TGTGCCATCAGCATACTAGCGAATGAGCAGTTCTTC
cdr3_aa: CAISILANEQFF

j_call: TRBJ2-6
d_call: -
v_call: TRBV15
clone_size: -
cdr3_nt: TGTGCCACCCGAGAGGATTTAGCCTCTGGGGCCAACGTCCTGACTTTC
cdr3_aa: CATREDLASGANVLTF

j_call: TRBJ1-2
d_call: TRBD1
v_call: TRBV28
clone_size: -
cdr3_nt: TGTGCCAGCAGTCTACCGGGACAGGGTAACTATGGCTACACCTTC
cdr3_aa: CASSLPGQGNYGYTF

j_call: TRBJ2-1
d_call: TRBD2
v_call: TRBV20-1
clone_size: few
cdr3_nt: TGCAGTGCTAGTTTGACAGCGGGAGGGCCCTATGAGCAGTTCTTC
cdr3_aa: CSASLTAGGPYEQFF

j_call: TRBJ1-6
d_call: -
v_call: TRBV2
clone_size: -
cdr3_nt: TGTGCCAGCAGTGAGACAGACGTATCACCCCTCCACTTT
cdr3_aa: CASSETDVSPLHF

j_call: TRBJ2-2
d_call: TRBD2
v_call: TRBV18
clone_size: -
cdr3_nt: TGTGCCAGCTCACCGCCGCGGGGGGCCGACACCGGGGAGCTGTTTTTT
cdr3_aa: CASSPPRGADTGELFF

j_call: TRBJ2-1
d_call: TRBD2
v_call: TRBV6-4
clone_size: -
cdr3_nt: TGTGCCAGCAGTGACGCCGGGGGGGTAGGCCACAATGAGCAGTTCTTC
cdr3_aa: CASSDAGGVGHNEQFF

j_call: TRBJ2-7
d_call: TRBD2
v_call: TRBV19
clone_size: -
cdr3_nt: TGTGCCAGTAGTATCTCGACTAGCGGGGGAACCTACGAGCAGTACTTC
cdr3_aa: CASSISTSGGTYEQYF

j_call: TRBJ1-5
d_call: TRBD1
v_call: TRBV19
clone_size: once
cdr3_nt: TGTGCCAGTAGTAAGGACAGGGTGAATCAGCCCCAGCATTTT
cdr3_aa: CASSKDRVNQPQHF

j_call: TRBJ2-7
d_call: -
v_call: TRBV13
clone_size: few
cdr3_nt: TGTGCCAGCAGCTTACTTCGGCAGCCCTCGGGCGAGCAGTACTTC
cdr3_aa: CASSLLRQPSGEQYF

j_call: TRBJ2-7
d_call: -
v_call: TRBV5-4
clone_size: -
cdr3_nt: TGTGCCAGCAGCTCCTTTTTGCAGGGCCCCTACGAGCAGTACTTC
cdr3_aa: CASSSFLQGPYEQYF

j_call: TRBJ1-2
d_call: -
v_call: TRBV19
clone_size: -
cdr3_nt: TGTGCCAGTGCATCGGGACTCTATGGCTACACCTTC
cdr3_aa: CASASGLYGYTF

j_call: TRBJ2-2
d_call: -
v_call: TRBV11-2
clone_size: -
cdr3_nt: TGTGCCAGCAGCTCCGGACTCGCCGGGGAGCTGTTTTTT
cdr3_aa: CASSSGLAGELFF

j_call: TRBJ1-5
d_call: TRBD1
v_call: TRBV6-5
clone_size: -
cdr3_nt: TGTGCCAGCAGGCGGGACAGGGTCCAGCCCCAGCATTTT
cdr3_aa: CASRRDRVQPQHF

j_call: TRBJ2-7
d_call: -
v_call: TRBV2
clone_size: -
cdr3_nt: TGTGCCAGCAGCTCGGAAGGGCTAGTCCAAAGCGAGCAGTACTTC
cdr3_aa: CASSSEGLVQSEQYF

j_call: TRBJ1-1
d_call: TRBD1
v_call: TRBV9
clone_size: once
cdr3_nt: TGTGCCAGCAGCCCAGGAAACAGGGGTTCTACTGAAGCTTTCTTT
cdr3_aa: CASSPGNRGSTEAFF

j_call: TRBJ1-1
d_call: -
v_call: TRBV15
clone_size: -
cdr3_nt: TGTGCCACCGGGGGGGCGGGTTGGAACACTGAAGCTTTCTTT
cdr3_aa: CATGGAGWNTEAFF

j_call: TRBJ1-4
d_call: -
v_call: TRBV13
clone_size: -
cdr3_nt: TGTGCCAGCAGCCTCACGCCCAATGAAAAACTGTTTTTT
cdr3_aa: CASSLTPNEKLFF

j_call: TRBJ2-3
d_call: TRBD1
v_call: TRBV6-4
clone_size: -
cdr3_nt: TGTGCCAGCAGTGACTCGACAGGGCCAGATACGCAGTATTTT
cdr3_aa: CASSDSTGPDTQYF

j_call: TRBJ2-1
d_call: -
v_call: TRBV5-1
clone_size: -
cdr3_nt: TGCGCCAGCAGCCAGGAGGGCCACGACAATGAGCAGTTCTTC
cdr3_aa: CASSQEGHDNEQFF

j_call: TRBJ2-7
d_call: TRBD1
v_call: TRBV12-5
clone_size: -
cdr3_nt: TGTGCTAGTGGTACGACAGGGTTAGCCTACGAGCAGTACTTC
cdr3_aa: CASGTTGLAYEQYF

j_call: TRBJ2-5
d_call: TRBD2
v_call: TRBV19
clone_size: -
cdr3_nt: TGTGCCAGTAGTATAGGAGCTAGCGGGAGTATGGAGACCCAGTACTTC
cdr3_aa: CASSIGASGSMETQYF

j_call: TRBJ2-1
d_call: -
v_call: TRBV18
clone_size: -
cdr3_nt: TGTGCCAGCTCACCACCTGCCGACTACCCCTACAATGAGCAGTTCTTC
cdr3_aa: CASSPPADYPYNEQFF